These 11 T cell receptor beta chains were all obtained from the same sample, sequenced in a study of control samples from healthy donors and cancer patients. TCRdb keeps only in-frame clones here, not all; method: immunoSEQ multiplex PCR. This sample has about 130,000 clones, with about 94% found just once. Specimen: PBMCs. These receptors originate from a man aged 60-69 years with colorectal cancer.

This clone has only one observation. V usage is TRBV5-1 and J usage is TRBJ1-1; no firm D call. CDR1 and CDR2 (germline): SGHRS, YFSETQ. This CDR3 region has 14 residues. V lost 0 bases and J 4 bases, leaving 10 bases between the germline ends. In nucleotides, the CDR3 is TGCGCCAGCAGCTTGGGAGGTTTGGTCACTGAAGCTTTCTTT. It encodes CASSLGGLVTEAFF.

V and J are TRBV6-5 and TRBJ1-1; D not certain. Germline V gives CDR1 MNHEY, CDR2 SVGAGI. This CDR3 is built from 14 residues. V lost 0 bases to trimming and J lost 1 base, with 6 bases between them. CDR3 bases: TGTGCCAGCAGTTACTCGATGAGGAACACTGAAGCTTTCTTT. As protein: CASSYSMRNTEAFF.

The J gene is TRBJ1-5, the V gene TRBV20-1; 9 bases match TRBD1. The CDR3 has 15 amino acids. J was trimmed by 2 bases and V by 3 bases; bases with no gene match: 5. The germline V gene encodes CDR1 DFQATT and CDR2 SNEGSKA (reference sequence). The CDR3 DNA reads TGCAGTGCTAGTAGACAGGGGGTAGGCAATCAGCCCCAGCATTTT. As protein: CSASRQGVGNQPQHF.

The rearrangement links TRBV6-2 or TRBV6-3 to TRBJ1-5, with D hard to call. Trimming took off 2 bases at V and 4 bases at J, with 9 bases between the two ends. The CDR3 spans 14 residues. Germline-derived CDR1 and CDR2 are MNHEY and SVGEGT. Here the CDR3 reads CASSYGQMNQPQHF. Written as DNA, the CDR3 is TGTGCCAGCAGTTACGGCCAGATGAATCAGCCCCAGCATTTT.

This clone was observed once. The chain combines TRBV4-1 with TRBJ1-4, with a tentative D call TRBD1 (5 bases). V was shortened by 0 bases and J by 8 bases, with 13 bases between the two germline ends. The CDR3 spans 15 residues. Germline V gives CDR1 MGHRA, CDR2 YSYEKL. CDR3 sequence reads: CASSQEIGASEKLFF. The DNA of the CDR3 is TGCGCCAGCAGCCAAGAGATAGGGGCGAGCGAAAAACTGTTTTTT.

This clone has only a few counts. V and J are TRBV3-1 (or the pseudogene TRBV3-2) and TRBJ2-7, with unresolved D. The CDR3 loop spans 12 amino acids. Germline V lookup: CDR1 LGHDT, CDR2 YNNKEL (reference sequence). V was shortened by 5 bases and J by 8 bases, with 13 bases between the two germline ends. The DNA for the CDR3 is TGTGCCAGCAGCTCGGGCCTCTCTAAGCAGTACTTC. It yields the protein CASSSGLSKQYF.

This CDR3 reads CASSATDRGLQETQYF. The CDR3 DNA reads as TGTGCCAGCAGCGCGACAGACAGGGGGCTCCAAGAGACCCAGTACTTC. The chain employs TRBV9 and TRBJ2-5; TRBD1 matches 10 bases. The trim removed 3 bases at V and 1 base at J, leaving 6 bases unmatched. The germline gives CDR1 SGDLS, CDR2 YYNGEE. The CDR3 has 16 amino acids.

The V call is TRBV6-2 or TRBV6-3, the J call TRBJ1-2; 7 bases are shared with TRBD1. The V gene end was trimmed by 2 bases and the J gene end by 4 bases; junction bases not matched to a gene: 7. The germline CDR1 and CDR2 sequences are MNHEY and SVGEGT. This CDR3 spans 15 amino acids. The CDR3 DNA is TGTGCCAGCAGTTACGAGGACAGGTTGGCCTATGGCTACACCTTC. Its protein is CASSYEDRLAYGYTF.

This rearrangement joins TRBV19 to TRBJ1-1; D may be TRBD1 (5 bases). V was trimmed by 5 bases and J by 5 bases, leaving 12 bases between them. Germline V gives CDR1 LNHDA, CDR2 SQIVND (reference sequence). This CDR3 contains 13 residues. The CDR3 loop reads CASSGRVRTEAFF. Written as DNA, the CDR3 is TGTGCCAGTAGTGGCAGGGTTAGGACTGAAGCTTTCTTT.

The chain uses TRBV3-1 (or the pseudogene TRBV3-2) and TRBJ2-7; D may be TRBD1 (6 bases). The CDR3 is 14 amino acids. Looked up from germline, CDR1 is LGHDT and CDR2 is YNNKEL (reference sequence). With 1 base removed from V and 0 bases from J, the gap between germline ends came to 7 bases. The CDR3 spells CASSQVGASYEQYF. Here the CDR3 DNA reads TGTGCCAGCAGCCAAGTGGGGGCCTCCTACGAGCAGTACTTC.

This chain links TRBV7-2 with TRBJ1-5; D not certain. The CDR3 is made up of 14 amino acids. V lost 5 bases to trimming and J lost 2 bases, with 10 bases between them. Germline-derived CDR1 and CDR2 are SGHTA and FQGNSA. The CDR3 DNA follows: TGTGCCAGCAGCCCTCGTTTCGGCAATCAGCCCCAGCATTTT. It is translated as CASSPRFGNQPQHF.